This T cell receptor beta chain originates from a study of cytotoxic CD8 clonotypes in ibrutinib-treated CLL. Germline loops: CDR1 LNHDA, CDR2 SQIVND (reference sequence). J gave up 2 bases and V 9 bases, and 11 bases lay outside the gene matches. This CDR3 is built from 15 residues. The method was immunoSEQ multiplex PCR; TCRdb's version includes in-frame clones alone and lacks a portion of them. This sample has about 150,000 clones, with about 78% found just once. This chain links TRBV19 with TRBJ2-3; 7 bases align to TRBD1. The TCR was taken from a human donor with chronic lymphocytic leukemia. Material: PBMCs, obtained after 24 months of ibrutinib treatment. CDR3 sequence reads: CASEGRTGPTDTQYF. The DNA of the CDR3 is TGTGCCAGCGAGGGACGGACAGGCCCCACAGATACGCAGTATTTT.